The next 28 T cell receptor beta chains were all read from a single sample in a study of T cell responses to AZD1222 COVID-19 vaccine. Some clones are missing from TCRdb's copy, which holds only in-frame ones; the method was immunoSEQ multiplex PCR. Of roughly 120,000 clones listed, roughly 87% are singletons. Sequencing was performed on peripheral blood, taken on day 0 of MenACWY control vaccination. The receptor set was obtained from an adult in good health.

This chain links TRBV3-1 (or the pseudogene TRBV3-2) with TRBJ1-4; no clear D. Trimming left V 1 base short and J 0 bases short, with 9 bases between. The CDR3 runs to 16 residues. Germline V lookup: CDR1 LGHDT, CDR2 YNNKEL (reference sequence). The CDR3 protein is CASSQGGYSTNEKLFF. Here the CDR3 DNA reads TGTGCCAGCAGCCAAGGAGGGTACTCAACTAATGAAAAACTGTTTTTT.

The chain links TRBV4-3 to TRBJ2-2; TRBD2 matches 7 bases. The junction had 4 bases not matched to a gene; V was cut back by 3 bases and J by 0 bases. The length of the CDR3 is 16 residues. The germline gives CDR1 LGHNA, CDR2 YSLEER. The CDR3: CASSHPSGANTGELFF. In nucleotides, the CDR3 is TGCGCCAGCAGCCACCCTAGCGGAGCGAACACCGGGGAGCTGTTTTTT.

This clone turned up a few times. The gene calls are TRBV28 and TRBJ1-1; no firm D call. Between the trimmed V and J ends, which lost 1 base and 1 base, there was a span of 7 bases. The CDR3 sequence is 14 residues long. CDR1 is MDHEN and CDR2 is SYDVKM in the germline V gene. The CDR3 coding sequence is TGTGCCAGCAGTTTATTGGGCCCGAACACTGAAGCTTTCTTT. It encodes CASSLLGPNTEAFF. The whole variable domain, filled in from reference TRBV28 and TRBJ1-1, reads DVKVTQSSRYLVKRTGEKVFLECVQDMDHENMFWYRQDPGLGLRLIYFSYDVKMKEKGDIPEGYSVSREKKERFSLILESASTNQTSMYLCASSLLGPNTEAFFGQGTRLTVV.

The V and J genes are TRBV28 and TRBJ2-7; D remains ambiguous. V was clipped by 4 bases and J by 6 bases, with 7 bases between them. Germline values: CDR1 MDHEN, CDR2 SYDVKM. There are 11 residues in the CDR3. Here the CDR3 reads CASSWGLEQYF. For the CDR3, the DNA is TGTGCCAGCAGTTGGGGTCTCGAGCAGTACTTC.

This clone was recorded a few times. This chain links TRBV5-6 with TRBJ1-2; D is unresolved. V was trimmed by 4 bases and J by 13 bases, leaving 11 bases between them. Germline CDR1 is SGHDT and CDR2 is YYEEEE. The CDR3 spans 10 residues. CDR3 sequence: CASSRKDITF. The CDR3, as DNA: TGTGCCAGCAGCCGCAAAGACATCACCTTC.

The rearrangement joins TRBV7-2 to TRBJ1-4; D gene ambiguous. V dropped 1 base and J dropped 8 bases, with 8 bases sitting between them. Germline values: CDR1 SGHTA, CDR2 FQGNSA. This CDR3 is 13 amino acids long. CDR3 in amino acids: CASSLEEGEKLFF. The CDR3 DNA sequence: TGTGCCAGCAGCTTAGAAGAGGGAGAAAAACTGTTTTTT.

This clone was seen just once. The chain carries TRBV7-3 and TRBJ2-2; D is uncertain. The CDR3 length is 17 residues. From germline, CDR1 is SGHTA and CDR2 FQGTGA. Trimming took 2 bases from V and 3 from J, leaving 16 bases between them. The CDR3 loop is CASSLRSGIVDTGELFF. The CDR3 bases are TGTGCCAGCAGCTTACGTTCTGGGATAGTAGACACCGGGGAGCTGTTTTTT.

The V gene is TRBV7-2, the J gene TRBJ2-7; 12 nucleotides align to TRBD2. CDR1 and CDR2 (germline): SGHTA, FQGNSA. The CDR3 consists of 15 residues. The ends lost 1 base at V and 4 bases at J; junction bases unmatched: 2. The CDR3, as DNA: TGTGCCAGCAGCTTAGAGCTAGCGGGAGGGTACGAGCAGTACTTC. It is translated as CASSLELAGGYEQYF.

This clone was recorded only once. The CDR3 DNA reads TGTGCCAGCAGCCTTCAGGGGGCTGGAAACACCATATATTTT. Its protein is CASSLQGAGNTIYF. The chain joins TRBV4-2 to TRBJ1-3, with TRBD1 matching over 7 bases. CDR3 length: 14 residues. Losses at the gene ends were 4 bases for V and 2 bases for J; bases not matched to a gene: 2. Germline V lookup: CDR1 LGHNA, CDR2 YNFKEQ.

The chain couples TRBV19 to TRBJ1-5; D ambiguous. This CDR3 has 15 residues. Germline loops: CDR1 LNHDA, CDR2 SQIVND (reference sequence). With 7 bases removed from V and 5 bases from J, the gap between germline ends came to 18 bases. The CDR3 loop is CASNNRRLGDQPQHF. CDR3 DNA: TGTGCCAGTAATAACCGCAGGCTCGGGGATCAGCCCCAGCATTTT.

This clone showed up just once. This chain uses TRBV28 with TRBJ2-7, with a possible D match to TRBD1 (6 bases). The germline V and J ends were trimmed by 3 bases and 10 bases, with 10 bases remaining between them. The CDR3 spans 11 residues. Germline assignment: CDR1 MDHEN and CDR2 SYDVKM. This chain's CDR3 is CASSFVDRQYF. The DNA of the CDR3 is TGTGCCAGCAGTTTTGTGGACAGACAGTACTTC.

The chain combines TRBV28 with TRBJ1-4; perhaps TRBD1 as D (6 bases). This CDR3 spans 14 amino acids. V was shortened by 7 bases and J by 8 bases, with 17 bases between the two germline ends. Germline V gene lookup returns CDR1 MDHEN and CDR2 SYDVKM. The chain's CDR3 is CASIKQGGNEKLFF. CDR3 sequence (DNA): TGTGCCAGCATCAAACAGGGTGGAAACGAAAAACTGTTTTTT.

The chain combines TRBV30 with TRBJ1-3; D possibly corresponds to TRBD1 (5 bases). Germline loops: CDR1 GTSNPN, CDR2 SVGIG (reference sequence). This CDR3 region has 17 residues. V lost 2 bases and J 0 bases, leaving 17 bases between the germline ends. This CDR3 reads CAWSSKPGTDSGNTIYF. Here the CDR3 DNA reads TGTGCCTGGAGTAGCAAACCCGGGACGGACTCTGGAAACACCATATATTTT.

V usage is TRBV28 and J usage is TRBJ1-1; no clear D gene. Germline loops: CDR1 MDHEN, CDR2 SYDVKM. The V and J ends lost 6 bases and 0 bases respectively, with 14 bases between them. This CDR3 comprises 15 residues. CDR3 sequence: CASRPLWGMNTEAFF. Written as DNA, the CDR3 is TGTGCCAGCAGGCCCCTATGGGGAATGAACACTGAAGCTTTCTTT.

The rearrangement joins TRBV5-1 to TRBJ2-3; possible D gene TRBD2, 6 bases. V was pared by 5 bases and J by 0 bases, with 7 bases between. This CDR3 is built from 13 residues. CDR1 is SGHRS, CDR2 YFSETQ, per germline. CDR3 sequence (DNA): TGCGCCAGCAGTCGGGGGAGCACAGATACGCAGTATTTT. Its protein is CASSRGSTDTQYF. Based on the CDR3 plus reference TRBV5-1 and TRBJ2-3, the full variable domain is KAGVTQTPRYLIKTRGQQVTLSCSPISGHRSVSWYQQTPGQGLQFLFEYFSETQRNKGNFPGRFSGRQFSNSRSEMNVSTLELGDSALYLCASSRGSTDTQYFGPGTRLTVL.

This chain connects TRBV5-1 to TRBJ2-1, with 11 bases fitting TRBD2. The germline V gene encodes CDR1 SGHRS and CDR2 YFSETQ. The CDR3 consists of 15 residues. The trim removed 5 bases at V and 6 bases at J, leaving 7 bases unmatched. CDR3 residues: CASRLAGGPANEQFF. CDR3 sequence (DNA): TGCGCCAGCAGATTAGCGGGAGGGCCAGCCAATGAGCAGTTCTTC.

The chain uses TRBV18 and TRBJ1-4; TRBD1 is a possible D gene (5 bases). V lost 3 bases and J lost 7, with 18 bases in between. Per the germline V gene, CDR1 is KGHSH and CDR2 is LQKENI. This CDR3 has 16 amino acids. The CDR3 coding sequence is TGTGCCAGCTCACCCCGCGGTAAAGGGGAGGGTGAAAAACTGTTTTTT. Residues: CASSPRGKGEGEKLFF.

The J gene is TRBJ2-4, the V gene TRBV4-2, with D perhaps given as TRBD1 or TRBD2 (6 bases each). In germline, CDR1 is LGHNA, CDR2 YNFKEQ. This CDR3 has 18 residues. V gave up 1 base and J gave up 6 bases, with 22 bases separating them. The CDR3 is CASSQGTTEGVRVNIQYF. For the CDR3, the DNA is TGTGCCAGCAGCCAAGGGACCACGGAGGGGGTCAGGGTAAACATTCAGTACTTC.

The chain recombines TRBV7-9 with TRBJ1-6, with D perhaps matching TRBD1 (5 bases). Germline loops: CDR1 SEHNR, CDR2 FQNEAQ (reference sequence). The CDR3 runs 15 residues. Trimming cost V 5 bases and J 7 bases, with 15 bases left between them. The chain's CDR3 is CASSRRQGKNSPLHF. CDR3 sequence (DNA): TGTGCCAGCAGCCGCCGCCAGGGCAAAAATTCACCCCTCCACTTT.

The chain links TRBV19 to TRBJ2-7, with a weak D call TRBD2 (5 bases). Germline CDR1 and CDR2: LNHDA and SQIVND (reference sequence). The germline V and J ends were trimmed by 4 bases and 3 bases, with 13 bases remaining between them. The CDR3 covers 14 residues. CDR3 in DNA: TGTGCCAGTAGTAGAGACGGGATGGTCTACGAGCAGTACTTC. This encodes CASSRDGMVYEQYF.

The rearrangement links TRBV7-2 to TRBJ1-2; TRBD1 might be the D (5 bases). The V end lost 2 bases, the J end lost 4 bases, and 17 bases lay between the germline ends. CDR1 and CDR2 (germline): SGHTA, FQGNSA. The CDR3 loop spans 16 amino acids. The CDR3 spells CASSLRGAAGLYGYTF. The CDR3 DNA follows: TGTGCCAGCAGCTTAAGGGGCGCCGCGGGTCTCTATGGCTACACCTTC.

The count of this clone is one. This chain links TRBV28 with TRBJ2-7; no reliable D call. Germline V CDR1 and CDR2: MDHEN, SYDVKM. The CDR3 has 13 amino acids. The V end lost 3 bases, the J end lost 3 bases, and 9 bases lay between the germline ends. The CDR3 sequence: CASSFGGNYEQYF. CDR3 DNA: TGTGCCAGCAGTTTTGGTGGGAACTACGAGCAGTACTTC.

CDR3 protein: CASSQVGINSPPQHF. Here the CDR3 DNA reads TGCGCCAGCAGCCAAGTCGGCATCAACTCTCCGCCCCAGCATTTT. The chain couples TRBV4-1 to TRBJ1-5, with D uncertain. Trimming shortened V by 1 base and J by 9 bases, and 16 bases separated the two germline ends. Germline V gene lookup returns CDR1 MGHRA and CDR2 YSYEKL. The CDR3 length is 15 residues.

This clone was observed a few times. The J gene is TRBJ1-4, the V gene TRBV2, with 7 bases aligning to TRBD1. Looked up from germline, CDR1 is SNHLY and CDR2 is FYNNEI. The CDR3 is made up of 14 amino acids. Trimming removed 3 bases from V and 8 bases from J; junction bases left unmatched: 6. CDR3 sequence reads: CASSDNRGGEKLFF. The CDR3 nucleotides read TGTGCCAGCAGTGACAACAGGGGAGGAGAAAAACTGTTTTTT.

This chain uses TRBV6-1 with TRBJ2-7, with 14 positions matching TRBD2. Germline CDR1 is MNHNS and CDR2 is SASEGT. The CDR3 contains 18 residues. Unmatched junction bases numbered 8, after V lost 4 bases and J lost 0 bases. The CDR3 region has the DNA TGTGCCAGCAGTGCCTGGGGACTAGCGGGGGACTCCTCCTACGAGCAGTACTTC. Translated, it gives CASSAWGLAGDSSYEQYF.

The chain carries TRBV28 and TRBJ1-1; 7 bases align to TRBD1. Germline values: CDR1 MDHEN, CDR2 SYDVKM. The CDR3 length is 13 residues. With 5 bases clipped from V and 3 bases from J, the junction kept 3 bases outside the gene matches. For the CDR3, the DNA is TGTGCCAGCAGTCAGGGGGACCACACTGAAGCTTTCTTT. Protein product: CASSQGDHTEAFF. Variable domain in full (rest from reference TRBV28 and TRBJ1-1): DVKVTQSSRYLVKRTGEKVFLECVQDMDHENMFWYRQDPGLGLRLIYFSYDVKMKEKGDIPEGYSVSREKKERFSLILESASTNQTSMYLCASSQGDHTEAFFGQGTRLTVV.

The chain recombines TRBV18 with TRBJ1-4, with TRBD1 matching 7 bases. CDR3 size: 14 residues. Germline-derived CDR1 and CDR2 are KGHSH and LQKENI. V was pared by 4 bases and J by 8 bases, with 7 bases of the junction left unmatched. DNA of the CDR3: TGTGCCAGCTCACGAAACAGGGGCGAGGAAAAACTGTTTTTT. Translating it yields CASSRNRGEEKLFF.

V is TRBV7-2 and J is TRBJ1-5; D not certain. Germline V gene lookup returns CDR1 SGHTA and CDR2 FQGNSA. The CDR3 covers 12 residues. V gave up 5 bases and J gave up 3 bases, with 5 bases separating them. The CDR3 loop reads CASSNPNQPQHF. CDR3 in DNA: TGTGCCAGCAGCAACCCCAATCAGCCCCAGCATTTT.